The subject of this entry is one T cell receptor beta chain. The data belong to a study of control samples from healthy donors and cancer patients. Trimming at V came to 2 bases and at J to 16 bases, leaving 8 bases not matched to a gene. Germline CDR1 is KGHSH and CDR2 is LQKENI. The length of the CDR3 is 13 residues. Measured with immunoSEQ multiplex PCR; TCRdb has only the in-frame clones, and not every one. The repertoire holds tens of thousands of clones, with 87% as singletons. The sequence derives from a woman between 45 and 65 years old in good health. The sequenced sample consisted of blood. The chain joins TRBV18 to TRBJ2-1; TRBD2 agrees at 10 bases. The CDR3 region has the DNA TGTGCCAGCTCACCATCGACTTCTAGCGGGAGTTTCTTC. It encodes CASSPSTSSGSFF.